A selection of T cell receptor beta chains follows, all from one sample in a study of T cell responses to AZD1222 COVID-19 vaccine. TCRdb keeps only in-frame clones here, not all; method: immunoSEQ multiplex PCR. Of 65,000 to 100,000 clones listed, almost 90% are singletons. The sample was peripheral blood, taken 28 days after the second AZD1222 dose. All receptors come from an adult who received the AZD1222 COVID-19 vaccine. Both conserved end residues are part of each CDR3. The order of the fields is J gene, CDR3 length, D gene, clone size, V gene, CDR3 DNA, CDR3 protein. D genes are given only for firm matches. Only part of the rows carry a size: once, few, many, or a class if the clone is expanded.

J: TRBJ2-1; length: 15; D: TRBD2; size: NA; V: TRBV7-2; DNA: TGTGCCAGCAGGGTTGTGGGCGGGAGGGACTATGAGCAGTTCTTC; CDR3: CASRVVGGRDYEQFF
J: TRBJ2-1; length: 15; D: TRBD2; size: NA; V: TRBV4-1; DNA: TGCGCCAGCAGCCCGACTAGCATCCGTCTCGGTGAGCAGTTCTTC; CDR3: CASSPTSIRLGEQFF
J: TRBJ1-4; length: 14; D: NA; size: once; V: TRBV5-6; DNA: TGTGCCAGCAGCAAACAGGTAGCTAATGAAAAACTGTTTTTT; CDR3: CASSKQVANEKLFF
J: TRBJ2-3; length: 14; D: TRBD2; size: NA; V: TRBV7-7; DNA: TGTGCCAGCAGCTCCAGCGGGAGTGCAGATACGCAGTATTTT; CDR3: CASSSSGSADTQYF
J: TRBJ1-3; length: 15; D: NA; size: few; V: TRBV15; DNA: TGTGCCACCAGCAGACGTCGGGGATCCGGAAACACCATATATTTT; CDR3: CATSRRRGSGNTIYF
J: TRBJ1-1; length: 15; D: NA; size: NA; V: TRBV4-3; DNA: TGCGCCAGCAGCCTTAATACCCGGGGGTCCACTGAAGCTTTCTTT; CDR3: CASSLNTRGSTEAFF
J: TRBJ1-3; length: 15; D: TRBD1; size: NA; V: TRBV6-5; DNA: TGTGCCAGCAGTTGGGACAGGGGGCCTGGAAACACCATATATTTT; CDR3: CASSWDRGPGNTIYF
J: TRBJ1-4; length: 14; D: NA; size: NA; V: TRBV7-9; DNA: TGTGCCAGCAGCTTGGATGTGGGTAATGAAAAACTGTTTTTT; CDR3: CASSLDVGNEKLFF
J: TRBJ2-5; length: 15; D: NA; size: NA; V: TRBV3-1/TRBV3-2; DNA: TGTGCCAGCAGCCACGACTTTAACCGCCAAGAGACCCAGTACTTC; CDR3: CASSHDFNRQETQYF
J: TRBJ1-2; length: 16; D: NA; size: NA; V: TRBV20-1; DNA: TGCAGTGCTAGTGCCGGAGCAGGGGATCTGCACTATGGCTACACCTTC; CDR3: CSASAGAGDLHYGYTF
J: TRBJ1-1; length: 16; D: NA; size: NA; V: TRBV19; DNA: TGTGCCAGTAGTATTACCCCTGGGGTGTGGGAGACTGAAGCTTTCTTT; CDR3: CASSITPGVWETEAFF
J: TRBJ2-7; length: 10; D: NA; size: few; V: TRBV20-1; DNA: TGCAGTGGAGGGACCTACGAGCAGTACTTC; CDR3: CSGGTYEQYF
J: TRBJ2-5; length: 17; D: TRBD2; size: NA; V: TRBV14; DNA: TGTGCCAGCAGCCAATTTCGTCGCGGGAGGGGGGGAGAGACCCAGTACTTC; CDR3: CASSQFRRGRGGETQYF
J: TRBJ2-3; length: 11; D: NA; size: NA; V: TRBV14; DNA: TGTGCCAGCAGCCATTCAGATACGCAGTATTTT; CDR3: CASSHSDTQYF
J: TRBJ2-2; length: 14; D: NA; size: once; V: TRBV11-2; DNA: TGTGCCAGCAGCGCCCGACCGGGGGCCGGGGAGCTGTTTTTT; CDR3: CASSARPGAGELFF
J: TRBJ1-6; length: 14; D: NA; size: NA; V: TRBV6-5; DNA: TGTGCCAGCAGTTACGGGGGGGTGGATTCACCCCTCCACTTT; CDR3: CASSYGGVDSPLHF
J: TRBJ2-7; length: 13; D: TRBD1; size: NA; V: TRBV5-1; DNA: TGCGCCAGCAGCCTCCGGACAGGCGGCGAGCAGTACTTC; CDR3: CASSLRTGGEQYF